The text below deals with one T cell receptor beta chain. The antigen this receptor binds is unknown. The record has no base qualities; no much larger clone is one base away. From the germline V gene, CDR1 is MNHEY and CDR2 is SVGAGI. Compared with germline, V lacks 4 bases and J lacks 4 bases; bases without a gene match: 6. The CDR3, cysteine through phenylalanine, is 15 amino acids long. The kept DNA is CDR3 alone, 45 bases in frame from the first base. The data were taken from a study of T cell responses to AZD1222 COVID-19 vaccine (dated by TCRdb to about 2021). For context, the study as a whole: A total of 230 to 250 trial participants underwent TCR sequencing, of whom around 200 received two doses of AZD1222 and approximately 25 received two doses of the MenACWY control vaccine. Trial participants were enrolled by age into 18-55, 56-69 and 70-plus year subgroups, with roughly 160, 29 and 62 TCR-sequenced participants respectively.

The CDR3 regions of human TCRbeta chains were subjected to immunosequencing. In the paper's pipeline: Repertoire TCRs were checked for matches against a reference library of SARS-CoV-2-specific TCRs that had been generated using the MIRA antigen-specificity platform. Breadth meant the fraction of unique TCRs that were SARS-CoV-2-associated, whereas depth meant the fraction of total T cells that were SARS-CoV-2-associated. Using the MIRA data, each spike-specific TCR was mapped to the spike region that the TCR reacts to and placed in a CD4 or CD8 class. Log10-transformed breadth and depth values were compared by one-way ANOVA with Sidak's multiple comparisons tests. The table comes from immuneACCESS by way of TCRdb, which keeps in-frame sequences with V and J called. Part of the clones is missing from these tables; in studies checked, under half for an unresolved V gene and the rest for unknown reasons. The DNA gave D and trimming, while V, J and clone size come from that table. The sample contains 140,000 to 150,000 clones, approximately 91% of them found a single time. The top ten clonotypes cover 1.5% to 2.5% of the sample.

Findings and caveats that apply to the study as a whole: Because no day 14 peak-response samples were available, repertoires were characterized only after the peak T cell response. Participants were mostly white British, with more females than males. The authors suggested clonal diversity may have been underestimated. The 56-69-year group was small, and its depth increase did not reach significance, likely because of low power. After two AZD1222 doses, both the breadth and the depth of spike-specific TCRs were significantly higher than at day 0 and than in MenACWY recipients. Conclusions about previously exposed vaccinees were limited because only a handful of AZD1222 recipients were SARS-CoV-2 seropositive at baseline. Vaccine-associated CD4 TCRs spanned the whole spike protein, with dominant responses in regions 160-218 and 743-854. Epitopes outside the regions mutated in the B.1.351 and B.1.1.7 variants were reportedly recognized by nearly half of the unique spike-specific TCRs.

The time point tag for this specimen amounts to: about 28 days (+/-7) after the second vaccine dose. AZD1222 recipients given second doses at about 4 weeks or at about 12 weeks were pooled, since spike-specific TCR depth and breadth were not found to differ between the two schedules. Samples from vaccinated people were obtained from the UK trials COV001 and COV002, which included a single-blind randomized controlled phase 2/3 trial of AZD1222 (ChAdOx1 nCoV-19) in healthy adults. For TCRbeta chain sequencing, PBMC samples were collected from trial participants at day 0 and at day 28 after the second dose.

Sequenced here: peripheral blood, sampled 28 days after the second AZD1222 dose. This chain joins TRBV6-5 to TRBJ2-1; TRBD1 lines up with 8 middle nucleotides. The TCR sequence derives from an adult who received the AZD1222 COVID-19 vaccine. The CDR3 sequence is CASSWLGTGYNEQFF. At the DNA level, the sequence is TGTGCCAGCAGTTGGCTGGGGACAGGATACAATGAGCAGTTCTTC.